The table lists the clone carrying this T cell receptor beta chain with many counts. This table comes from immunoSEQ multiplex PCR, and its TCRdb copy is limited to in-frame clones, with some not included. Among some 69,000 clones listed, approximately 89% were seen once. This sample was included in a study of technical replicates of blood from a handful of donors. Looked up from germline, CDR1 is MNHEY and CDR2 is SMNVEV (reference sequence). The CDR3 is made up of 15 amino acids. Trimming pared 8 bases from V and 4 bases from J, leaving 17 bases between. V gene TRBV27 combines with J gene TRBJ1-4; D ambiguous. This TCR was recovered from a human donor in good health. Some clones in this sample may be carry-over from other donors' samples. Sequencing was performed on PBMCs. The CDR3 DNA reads TGTGCCAGCGCTACAGCAGGCCGTAATAATGAAAAACTGTTTTTT. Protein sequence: CASATAGRNNEKLFF.